The clone carrying this T cell receptor (beta chain) was observed a few times. The data were obtained in a study of beta chain features in type 1 diabetes. Germline CDR1 and CDR2: SEHNR and FQNEAQ (reference sequence). The CDR3 has 15 residues. Deletions cut 1 base from V and 5 bases from J, with 14 bases between. Sequenced material consisted of expressed TCRB transcripts (all of the isolated RNA was reverse transcribed). Here immunoSEQ multiplex PCR was the method, and the copy in TCRdb shows in-frame clones only, minus some. Of under 950,000 clones listed, about 17% were seen once; the top ten hold 0.023%.

The rearrangement uses TRBV7-9 and TRBJ1-1, with D tentatively TRBD1 (5 bases). Specimen: naive CD4+ T cells from blood. The receptor was derived from a woman aged 18-29 years in good health. This CDR3 is CASSLDPGSRTEAFF. CDR3 sequence (DNA): TGTGCCAGCAGCTTAGATCCAGGGAGTCGGACTGAAGCTTTCTTT.